This T cell receptor (beta chain) was obtained from a study of CD8 T cells in ankylosing spondylitis. TCRdb called the 5' RACE reads again in MiXCR, with one record for every CDR3 protein. The sample records around 430,000 distinct CDR3 sequences, roughly 18% being singletons. Whole-study results and caveats: One TCR beta motif, made up of under ten highly homologous variants, appeared characteristic of ankylosing spondylitis blood.

Notes on this clonotype: The target antigen is unknown.

This CDR3 spans 13 amino acids. The V and J ends lost 5 bases and 3 bases respectively, with 10 bases between them. Germline CDR1 MNHEY, CDR2 SVGEGT. The sequence derives from a male donor with ankylosing spondylitis. Sequences were obtained from blood, either unsorted or a sorted T cell fraction (not recorded which). This chain uses TRBV6-2 or TRBV6-3 with TRBJ1-1; no clear D. The CDR3 DNA is TGTGCCAGCAGTCGATCGGGGTACACTGAAGCTTTCTTT. As protein: CASSRSGYTEAFF.